The T cell receptor (beta chain) described here comes from a study of control samples from healthy donors and cancer patients. The CDR3 length is 15 residues. The trim removed 4 bases at V and 1 base at J, leaving 6 bases unmatched. CDR1 is LGHNA, CDR2 YNFKEQ, per germline. Using immunoSEQ multiplex PCR, the repertoire was profiled, and TCRdb retains in-frame clones only, with some absent. The data show approximately 110,000 clones, about 83% seen once. Sequencing was performed on blood. This TCR was sampled from a woman aged 45 to 65 in good health. V usage is TRBV4-2 and J usage is TRBJ1-1, with TRBD1 matching over 7 bases. The DNA for the CDR3 is TGTGCCAGCAGCCCAAGTGGGACAGCGAACACTGAAGCTTTCTTT. It encodes CASSPSGTANTEAFF.